A single sample gave rise to the 10 T cell receptor beta chains below, sequenced in a study of cytomegalovirus exposure and HLA in healthy donors. The repertoire was sequenced with immunoSEQ multiplex PCR; TCRdb's copy has only in-frame clones and lacks some. In the table there are 130,000 or so clones, roughly 89% of which are singletons. Sequenced material: PBMCs. The receptors were sampled from a woman under 30 in good health and CMV-seropositive.

There are a few counts of this clone. V is TRBV18 and J is TRBJ2-7; 7 bases align to TRBD2. The ends lost 5 bases at V and 7 bases at J; junction bases unmatched: 5. This CDR3 region has 12 residues. Germline CDR1 and CDR2: KGHSH and LQKENI. The DNA for the CDR3 is TGTGCCAGCTCATACCCGGGAGGTGAGCAGTACTTC. Translating it yields CASSYPGGEQYF.

Written as DNA, the CDR3 is TGCGCCAGCAGCCAAGCCGGGACTACTATATACACAGATACGCAGTATTTT. Amino acids: CASSQAGTTIYTDTQYF. This chain joins TRBV4-1 and TRBJ2-3; 7 bases match TRBD2. V gave up 1 base and J gave up 2 bases; unmatched junction bases: 9. This CDR3 is 17 amino acids long. Germline V gene data show CDR1 as MGHRA and CDR2 as YSYEKL.

This clone was recorded only once. The rearrangement links TRBV7-9 to TRBJ1-1; D gene uncertain. V lost 1 base and J 3 bases, leaving 18 bases between the germline ends. The CDR3 runs to 17 residues. Germline V CDR1 and CDR2: SEHNR, FQNEAQ (reference sequence). CDR3: CASSLGFRRAVDTEAFF. CDR3 bases: TGTGCCAGCAGCTTAGGATTTCGGAGGGCTGTCGACACTGAAGCTTTCTTT.

This sequence joins TRBV7-9 and TRBJ2-7, with D possibly TRBD1 on 6 matching bases. The CDR3 totals 14 residues. Per the germline V gene, CDR1 is SEHNR and CDR2 is FQNEAQ (reference sequence). Trimming took off 1 base at V and 2 bases at J, with 9 bases between the two ends. DNA for the CDR3: TGTGCCAGCAGCTTAGGACAGGCGACCTACGAGCAGTACTTC. This translates into CASSLGQATYEQYF.

The V gene is TRBV11-2, the J gene TRBJ1-2; D perhaps matches TRBD1 (6 bases). Trimming left V 5 bases short and J 6 bases short, with 19 bases between. The CDR3 contains 15 residues. Germline values: CDR1 SGHAT, CDR2 FQNNGV. The CDR3 DNA reads as TGTGCCAGCAGCCCAGTATACAGGGAAGGCAATGGCTACACCTTC. Translation: CASSPVYREGNGYTF.

The V and J genes are TRBV7-9 and TRBJ2-3; TRBD2 is a possible D gene (5 bases). V dropped 3 bases and J dropped 1 base, with 11 bases sitting between them. This CDR3 contains 15 residues. Germline CDR1 and CDR2: SEHNR and FQNEAQ (reference sequence). DNA of the CDR3: TGTGCCAGCAGCTTGCTAGGAGGAGGCACAGATACGCAGTATTTT. This translates into CASSLLGGGTDTQYF.

The chain recombines TRBV7-9 with TRBJ1-5; 12 nucleotides match TRBD1. Trimming took 5 bases from V and 8 from J; bases not matched to a gene: 7. Germline V CDR1 and CDR2: SEHNR, FQNEAQ (reference sequence). The CDR3 has 15 residues. CDR3: CASSAGQGAQEPQHF. The CDR3 DNA reads as TGTGCCAGCAGCGCGGGACAGGGGGCTCAAGAGCCCCAGCATTTT.

The rearrangement uses TRBV6-5 and TRBJ1-2; the D is unclear. The CDR3 has 13 residues. Trimming shortened V by 6 bases and J by 0 bases, and 8 bases separated the two germline ends. Germline V CDR1 and CDR2: MNHEY, SVGAGI. CDR3 nucleotides: TGTGCCAGCAGCCTTCGGGCTAACTATGGCTACACCTTC. Protein sequence: CASSLRANYGYTF.

The genes are TRBV27 and TRBJ2-2; possibly TRBD2 for D (6 bases). V was shortened by 5 bases and J by 1 base, with 14 bases between the two germline ends. Germline lookup yields CDR1 MNHEY and CDR2 SMNVEV (reference sequence). This CDR3 has 16 amino acids. The CDR3 loop reads CASSALLALNTGELFF. CDR3 DNA: TGTGCCAGCAGTGCCTTGCTAGCGCTGAACACCGGGGAGCTGTTTTTT.

V is TRBV10-1 and J is TRBJ1-2, with D possibly matching TRBD1 (6 bases). CDR3 length equals 11 residues. CDR1 and CDR2 from the germline V gene are WNHNN and SYGVQD (reference sequence). V lost 6 bases, J lost 4 bases, and 6 bases lay in between. The CDR3 DNA is TGCGCCAGCAGAGGGGGCTATGGCTACACCTTC. Amino acid sequence: CASRGGYGYTF.